Presented here are 7 T cell receptor beta chains from one specimen sequenced in a study of blood T cell repertoires in COVID-19. The repertoire was sequenced with immunoSEQ multiplex PCR; TCRdb's copy has only in-frame clones and lacks some. The repertoire has 110,000 to 150,000 clones, about 87% of them found once; the top ten carry 44%. The specimen was peripheral blood. These receptors were taken from a human donor in a cohort sampled during active COVID-19.

The chain recombines TRBV2 with TRBJ1-1; tentatively, D is TRBD1 (5 bases). Trimming shortened V by 7 bases and J by 3 bases, and 6 bases separated the two germline ends. This CDR3 is 11 amino acids long. Germline CDR1 SNHLY, CDR2 FYNNEI. The CDR3: CASTGDTEAFF. Written as DNA, the CDR3 is TGTGCCAGCACGGGGGACACTGAAGCTTTCTTT.

This chain joins TRBV9 and TRBJ2-3; no clear D gene. The CDR3 is made up of 15 amino acids. V lost 0 bases and J 1 base, leaving 9 bases between the germline ends. Looked up from germline, CDR1 is SGDLS and CDR2 is YYNGEE. This CDR3 is CASSVGPEGTDTQYF. DNA of the CDR3: TGTGCCAGCAGCGTAGGGCCAGAGGGCACAGATACGCAGTATTTT.

The V gene is TRBV5-1, the J gene TRBJ1-2; 9 positions agree with TRBD1. Germline V lookup: CDR1 SGHRS, CDR2 YFSETQ. The V gene end was trimmed by 6 bases and the J gene end by 2 bases; junction bases not matched to a gene: 5. CDR3 length: 14 amino acids. The CDR3 sequence is CASTPTGGNYGYTF. CDR3 nucleotide sequence: TGCGCCAGCACCCCAACAGGGGGCAACTATGGCTACACCTTC.

This chain connects TRBV4-3 to TRBJ2-3; 7 nucleotides match TRBD2. The V segment lost 3 bases and the J segment 8 bases; nucleotides outside the gene matches: 5. This CDR3 region has 13 residues. Germline CDR1 is LGHNA and CDR2 is YSLEER. CDR3 region: CASSQRSGITQYF. CDR3 bases: TGCGCCAGCAGCCAGAGAAGCGGGATTACGCAGTATTTT.

The J gene is TRBJ2-7, the V gene TRBV7-9; D unresolved. The CDR3 is 13 amino acids. Germline CDR1 reads SEHNR; CDR2 reads FQNEAQ (reference sequence). V shed 11 bases and J shed 0 bases, with 14 bases lying between them. The CDR3 sequence is CAVQSSSSYEQYF. CDR3 DNA sequence: TGTGCCGTACAGTCCTCAAGCTCCTACGAGCAGTACTTC.

The chain is built from TRBV6-6 and TRBJ1-2, with 9 bases fitting TRBD1. Germline V CDR1 and CDR2: MNHNY, SVGAGI (reference sequence). Losses at the gene ends were 6 bases for V and 6 bases for J; bases not matched to a gene: 5. The CDR3 has 13 residues. Here the CDR3 reads CASRTGGSDGYTF. The CDR3 region has the DNA TGTGCCAGCAGGACAGGGGGATCTGATGGCTACACCTTC.

The genes are TRBV7-2 and TRBJ2-5, with D possibly being TRBD2 (6 bases). Germline CDR1 and CDR2: SGHTA and FQGNSA. V gave up 1 base and J gave up 2 bases, with 23 bases separating them. This CDR3 contains 19 residues. The DNA for the CDR3 is TGTGCCAGCAGCTTAGTAACGGGAGCAGGGTTCAGACCTCAAGAGACCCAGTACTTC. Its translation is CASSLVTGAGFRPQETQYF.